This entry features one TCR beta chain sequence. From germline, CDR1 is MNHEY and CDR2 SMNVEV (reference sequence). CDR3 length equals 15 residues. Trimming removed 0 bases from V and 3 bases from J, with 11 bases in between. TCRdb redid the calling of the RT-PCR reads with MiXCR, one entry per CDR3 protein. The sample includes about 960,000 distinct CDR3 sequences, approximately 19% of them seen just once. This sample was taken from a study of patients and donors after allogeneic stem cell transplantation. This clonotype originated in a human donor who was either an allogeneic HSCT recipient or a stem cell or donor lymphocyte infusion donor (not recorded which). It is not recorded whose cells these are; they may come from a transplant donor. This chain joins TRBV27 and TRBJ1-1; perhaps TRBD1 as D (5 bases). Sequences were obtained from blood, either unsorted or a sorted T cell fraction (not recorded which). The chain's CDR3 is CASSLSPVGDTEAFF. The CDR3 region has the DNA TGTGCCAGCAGTTTATCTCCCGTGGGGGACACTGAAGCTTTCTTT.